These 2 T cell receptor beta chains originate from one sample sequenced in a study of T-cell reconstitution after alpha-beta-depleted transplantation in children. Unique molecular identifiers were used to barcode this TCRbeta library. TCRdb reanalysed the PCR reads using MiXCR and keeps one entry per CDR3 protein. Of under 350,000 distinct CDR3 sequences detected, 9.9% appear once; the ten largest clones hold around a tenth. The sequences come from PBMCs from the stem cell graft donor, collected from the stem cell graft. These receptors all stem from a human donor who donated a stem cell graft to a child with SCID.

The chain uses TRBV10-3 and TRBJ2-2; D not resolved. Per germline, CDR1 ENHRY and CDR2 SYGVKD. V was cut by 4 bases and J by 0 bases, with 12 bases left in between. CDR3 size: 16 residues. The CDR3 nucleotides read TGTGCCATCAGTGTAACCAAGTACGCGAACACCGGGGAGCTGTTTTTT. Its translation: CAISVTKYANTGELFF.

This clonotype was found many times. The V call is TRBV5-1, the J call TRBJ2-1; the D is unclear. CDR1 SGHRS and CDR2 YFSETQ come from the germline V gene. The CDR3 totals 14 residues. Trimming left V 4 bases short and J 3 bases short, with 11 bases between. The CDR3 region is CASSLGSVYNEQFF. CDR3 in DNA: TGCGCCAGCAGCCTGGGATCGGTCTACAATGAGCAGTTCTTC.